Following are 21 T cell receptor beta chains from one sample sequenced in a study of Graves' ophthalmopathy and Graves' hyperthyroidism. As the template, RNA transcripts were used to amplify TCR beta CDR3 regions. RT-PCR was first run with HTBI primers, then multiplex PCR in a second round. TCRdb used MiXCR to reprocess the multiplex PCR reads, holding one entry per CDR3 protein. The sample has approximately 1.2 million distinct CDR3 sequences, around a third seen once. The source material was peripheral blood or thyroid tissue (not recorded which). These receptors were taken from an adult man with Graves' hyperthyroidism.

This clonotype was counted between two and nine times. In nucleotides, the CDR3 is TGCAGTGCTATAGTAGGGTCGGGGCAAGAGACCCAGTACTTC. Protein sequence: CSAIVGSGQETQYF. The chain recombines TRBV20-1 with TRBJ2-5; the D gene is possibly TRBD2 (5 bases). Trimming left V 4 bases short and J 2 bases short, with 14 bases between. The CDR3 consists of 14 residues. Germline V gene lookup returns CDR1 DFQATT and CDR2 SNEGSKA (reference sequence).

The rearrangement links TRBV27 to TRBJ2-5; D is unclear. V was pared by 2 bases and J by 5 bases, with 6 bases between. Per the germline V gene, CDR1 is MNHEY and CDR2 is SMNVEV (reference sequence). This CDR3 spans 12 amino acids. The CDR3 region is CASSLRVETQYF. As DNA, the CDR3 is TGTGCCAGCAGTTTAAGAGTTGAGACCCAGTACTTC.

The DNA for the CDR3 is TGTGCCAGCAGTGCTCCCGGCATGAACACTGAAGCTTTCTTT. This gives the protein CASSAPGMNTEAFF. This chain connects TRBV25-1 to TRBJ1-1; D gene uncertain. The V gene's germline CDR1 is MGHDK and CDR2 SYGVNS. The V gene lost 4 bases and the J gene lost 0 bases, with 9 bases spanning the gap. The CDR3 is 14 residues long.

The gene calls are TRBV20-1 and TRBJ1-1, with 7 bases fitting TRBD1. Germline CDR1 reads DFQATT; CDR2 reads SNEGSKA (reference sequence). V was pared by 0 bases and J by 9 bases, with 13 bases of the junction left unmatched. This CDR3 spans 15 amino acids. This CDR3 reads CSARDFQPAGGKAFF. In nucleotides, the CDR3 is TGCAGTGCTAGAGATTTTCAGCCTGCAGGGGGAAAAGCTTTCTTT.

Comments on this clonotype: Given a much more abundant clone one base away, this may be a read error. CDR3 region: CASSPTSGVGEQYF. DNA for the CDR3: TGTGCCAGCAGCCCGACCTCAGGGGTAGGTGAGCAGTACTTC. The chain links TRBV11-2 to TRBJ2-7, with D maybe TRBD1 (6 bases). V lost 5 bases, J lost 7 bases, and 18 bases lay in between. Germline loops: CDR1 SGHAT, CDR2 FQNNGV. The CDR3 loop spans 14 amino acids. Based on the CDR3 plus reference TRBV11-2 and TRBJ2-7, the full variable domain is EAGVAQSPRYKIIEKRQSVAFWCNPISGHATLYWYQQILGQGPKLLIQFQNNGVVDDSQLPKDRFSAERLKGVDSTLKIQPAKLEDSAVYLCASSPTSGVGEQYFGPGTRLTVT.

The genes are TRBV25-1 and TRBJ2-1; TRBD2 aligns across 9 bases. The germline gives CDR1 MGHDK, CDR2 SYGVNS. Trimming took 4 bases from V and 1 from J; bases not matched to a gene: 8. The CDR3 has 17 residues. CDR3: CASSAPFSGGSYNEQFF. The CDR3 bases are TGTGCCAGCAGTGCCCCCTTTAGCGGGGGATCCTACAATGAGCAGTTCTTC.

About this clonotype itself: This may be a read error: a much more frequent sequence differs by one nucleotide. This chain links TRBV5-1 with TRBJ1-4; D is undetermined. The CDR3 totals 14 residues. V lost 0 bases to trimming and J lost 6 bases, with 9 bases between them. The germline V gene has CDR1 SGHRS and CDR2 YFSETQ. The CDR3 loop is CASSLGRKDEKLFF. CDR3 sequence (DNA): TGCGCCAGCAGCTTGGGGAGAAAAGATGAAAAACTGTTTTTT.

This clonotype was counted at least ten times. CDR3 region: CASSLAGLKTQYF. As DNA, the CDR3 is TGTGCCAGCAGTTTGGCAGGGTTGAAGACCCAGTACTTC. The chain has TRBV12-3 or TRBV12-4 and TRBJ2-5; possible D gene TRBD1, 5 bases. The CDR3 is made up of 13 amino acids. Trimming cost V 3 bases and J 6 bases, with 11 bases left between them.

The rearrangement uses TRBV10-3 and TRBJ2-5; 7 nucleotides agree with TRBD2. The germline V gene encodes CDR1 ENHRY and CDR2 SYGVKD. V shed 11 bases and J 4 bases; nucleotides not matched to a gene: 10. There are 13 residues in the CDR3. The CDR3 loop is CAWSSLAGETQYF. The CDR3 DNA is TGTGCCTGGAGTTCCTTAGCGGGAGAGACCCAGTACTTC.

Remarks on this clonotype: The junction and the germline gene differ at one end; a read error may be behind it. The V and J genes are TRBV5-1 and TRBJ2-6, with 9 nucleotides matching TRBD2. The CDR3 contains 18 residues. Germline loops: CDR1 SGHRS, CDR2 YFSETQ. The CDR3 region has the DNA TGTGCCAGCAGCCCCCATGGCGGGGGGGCCTCTGGGGCCAACGTCCTGACTTTC. This sequence encodes CASSPHGGGASGANVLTF.

The chain is built from TRBV2 and TRBJ2-6; D might be TRBD2 (7 bases). V gave up 4 bases and J gave up 15 bases, with 13 bases separating them. From germline, CDR1 is SNHLY and CDR2 FYNNEI. There are 12 residues in the CDR3. CDR3 protein: CASSGGGGPLTF. CDR3 sequence (DNA): TGTGCCAGCAGTGGGGGAGGGGGGCCCCTGACTTTC.

The chain joins TRBV15 to TRBJ2-2; D is possibly TRBD1 (6 bases). V was clipped by 3 bases and J by 1 base, with 15 bases between them. This CDR3 comprises 17 residues. Germline CDR1 is LNHNV and CDR2 is YYDKDF (reference sequence). The CDR3 region has the DNA TGTGCCACCAGCAGTGCTAGAAAGACAGGGAACACCGGGGAGCTGTTTTTT. Protein sequence: CATSSARKTGNTGELFF.

This clonotype was picked up many times. The chain links TRBV6-5 to TRBJ2-7; the match to TRBD1 covers 8 bases. CDR1 is MNHEY and CDR2 is SVGAGI in the germline V gene. The CDR3 is made up of 14 amino acids. V lost 7 bases and J lost 0; bases outside the gene matches: 5. The CDR3 DNA follows: TGTGCCAGCACGGCAGGGACAGGCTCCTACGAGCAGTACTTC. This encodes CASTAGTGSYEQYF.

This clonotype was counted between two and nine times. The genes are TRBV27 and TRBJ1-2; D uncertain. The CDR3 runs 13 residues. Trimming cost V 6 bases and J 3 bases, with 11 bases left between them. The germline gives CDR1 MNHEY, CDR2 SMNVEV (reference sequence). In DNA form, the CDR3 reads TGTGCCAGCAGCGCTCTGGGGTACTATGGCTACACCTTC. As protein: CASSALGYYGYTF.

In this sample, this clonotype turned up many times. The chain is built from TRBV7-9 and TRBJ1-6, with a tentative D call TRBD1 (6 bases). CDR3 length equals 17 residues. Between the trimmed V and J ends, which lost 5 bases and 7 bases, there was a span of 21 bases. Germline values: CDR1 SEHNR, CDR2 FQNEAQ (reference sequence). The CDR3, as DNA: TGTGCCAGCAGCCCGACCCGCGGGGGGCGACAGAATTCACCCCTCCACTTT. Translating gives CASSPTRGGRQNSPLHF.

This chain joins TRBV28 and TRBJ2-7; 15 bases match TRBD2. The length of the CDR3 is 15 residues. V lost 7 bases and J lost 3; bases outside the gene matches: 4. In germline, CDR1 is MDHEN, CDR2 SYDVKM. Written as DNA, the CDR3 is TGTGCCAGCAAGTGGACTAGCGGGAGGGTCTACGAGCAGTACTTC. This codes for CASKWTSGRVYEQYF.

The chain couples TRBV2 to TRBJ2-7, with D perhaps TRBD1 or TRBD2 (5 bases each). This CDR3 region has 15 residues. Germline V gives CDR1 SNHLY, CDR2 FYNNEI. Trimming left V 8 bases short and J 6 bases short, with 23 bases between. The chain's CDR3 is CASVIGANSLLEQYF. The CDR3, as DNA: TGTGCCAGCGTAATCGGGGCCAATAGCCTACTCGAGCAGTACTTC.

Only a few counts were recorded for this clonotype. The J gene is TRBJ2-5, the V gene TRBV6-5, with 9 positions matching TRBD2. J was trimmed by 3 bases and V by 5 bases; bases with no gene match: 7. This CDR3 has 15 residues. Looked up from germline, CDR1 is MNHEY and CDR2 is SVGAGI. CDR3 in DNA: TGTGCCAGCAGTACTGGGACTAGCCGAAAAGAGACCCAGTACTTC. Its translation: CASSTGTSRKETQYF.

V and J are TRBV15 and TRBJ2-1; 10 positions agree with TRBD1. V was clipped by 8 bases and J by 7 bases; unmatched bases: 14. The CDR3 runs to 16 residues. CDR1 is LNHNV, CDR2 YYDKDF, per germline (reference sequence). CDR3 protein: CATSRGGTGVPNEQFF. The CDR3, as DNA: TGTGCCACCTCGAGAGGGGGGACAGGGGTCCCTAATGAGCAGTTCTTC.

The rearrangement links TRBV7-9 to TRBJ1-1; D uncertain. V was pared by 5 bases and J by 6 bases, with 13 bases between. The germline CDR1 and CDR2 sequences are SEHNR and FQNEAQ (reference sequence). The CDR3 extends over 13 amino acids. CDR3 nucleotide sequence: TGTGCCAGCAGCCCAGAGCGGGGAGCTGAAGCTTTCTTT. This translates into CASSPERGAEAFF.

The CDR3 sequence is CASSYLSGSTNEKLFF. The CDR3 bases are TGCGCCAGCAGCTACCTGTCCGGGTCAACTAATGAAAAACTGTTTTTT. The chain has TRBV5-1 and TRBJ1-4; D is unresolved. CDR1 is SGHRS, CDR2 YFSETQ, per germline. V was clipped by 3 bases and J by 0 bases, with 12 bases between them. The CDR3 has 16 amino acids.